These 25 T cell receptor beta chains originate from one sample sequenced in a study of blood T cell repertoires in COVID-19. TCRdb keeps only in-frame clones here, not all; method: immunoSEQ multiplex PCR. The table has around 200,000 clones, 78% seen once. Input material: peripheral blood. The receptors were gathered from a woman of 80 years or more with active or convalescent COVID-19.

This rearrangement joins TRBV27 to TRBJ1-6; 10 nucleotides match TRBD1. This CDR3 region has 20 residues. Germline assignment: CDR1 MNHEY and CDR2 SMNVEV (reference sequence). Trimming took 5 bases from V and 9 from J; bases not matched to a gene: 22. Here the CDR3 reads CASSRRTGTGVRYGSSPLHF. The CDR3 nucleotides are TGTGCCAGCAGTCGACGGACCGGGACAGGGGTTCGGTATGGTAGTTCACCCCTCCACTTT.

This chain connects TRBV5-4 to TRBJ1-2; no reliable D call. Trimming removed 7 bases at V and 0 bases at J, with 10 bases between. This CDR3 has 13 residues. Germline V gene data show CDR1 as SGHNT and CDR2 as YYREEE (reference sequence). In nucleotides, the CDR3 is TGTGCCAGCTCGGCCGGAGCTAACTATGGCTACACCTTC. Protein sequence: CASSAGANYGYTF.

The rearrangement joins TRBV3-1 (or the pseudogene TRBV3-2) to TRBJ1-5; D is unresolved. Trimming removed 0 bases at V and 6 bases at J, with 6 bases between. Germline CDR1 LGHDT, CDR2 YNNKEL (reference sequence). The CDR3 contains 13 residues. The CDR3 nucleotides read TGTGCCAGCAGCCAAGATGTAGTTCAGCCCCAGCATTTT. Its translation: CASSQDVVQPQHF.

The CDR3: CASSLQGLETQYF. The CDR3 nucleotides read TGTGCCAGCAGCTTACAGGGGTTGGAGACCCAGTACTTC. The chain couples TRBV7-8 to TRBJ2-5, with a tentative D call TRBD1 (6 bases). The V and J ends lost 2 bases and 5 bases respectively, with 9 bases between them. This CDR3 region has 13 residues. CDR1 SGHVS and CDR2 FQNEAQ come from the germline V gene.

The CDR3 region has the DNA TGTGCCACTTATGGGCCAGGGGGCTACGAGCAGTACTTC. Protein sequence: CATYGPGGYEQYF. The rearrangement joins TRBV27 to TRBJ2-7, with TRBD1 identical over 7 bases. Germline CDR1 is MNHEY and CDR2 is SMNVEV (reference sequence). Trimming cost V 10 bases and J 3 bases; bases outside gene matches: 9. The CDR3 spans 13 residues.

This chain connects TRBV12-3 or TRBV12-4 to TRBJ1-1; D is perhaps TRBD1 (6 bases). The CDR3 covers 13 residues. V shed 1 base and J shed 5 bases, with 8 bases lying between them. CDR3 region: CASSLGGGTEAFF. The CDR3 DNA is TGTGCCAGCAGTTTAGGAGGGGGTACTGAAGCTTTCTTT.

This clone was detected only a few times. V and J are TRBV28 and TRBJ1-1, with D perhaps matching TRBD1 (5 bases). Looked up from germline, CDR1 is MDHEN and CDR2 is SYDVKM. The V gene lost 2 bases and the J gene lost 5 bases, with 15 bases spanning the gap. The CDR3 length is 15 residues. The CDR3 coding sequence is TGTGCCAGCAGTTTAAGCAGGGCTGGGGAAACTGAAGCTTTCTTT. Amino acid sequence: CASSLSRAGETEAFF.

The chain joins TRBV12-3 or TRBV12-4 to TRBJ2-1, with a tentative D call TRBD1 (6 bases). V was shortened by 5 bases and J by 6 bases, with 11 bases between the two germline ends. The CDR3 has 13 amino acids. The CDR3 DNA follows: TGTGCCAGCAGTAACAGACAGGCCAATGAGCAGTTCTTC. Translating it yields CASSNRQANEQFF.

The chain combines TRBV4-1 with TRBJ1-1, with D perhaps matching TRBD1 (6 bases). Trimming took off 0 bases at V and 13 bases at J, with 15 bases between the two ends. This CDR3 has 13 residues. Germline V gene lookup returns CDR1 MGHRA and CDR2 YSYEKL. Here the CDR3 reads CASSQDSHREGFF. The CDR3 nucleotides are TGCGCCAGCAGCCAAGATAGTCACAGGGAGGGTTTCTTT.

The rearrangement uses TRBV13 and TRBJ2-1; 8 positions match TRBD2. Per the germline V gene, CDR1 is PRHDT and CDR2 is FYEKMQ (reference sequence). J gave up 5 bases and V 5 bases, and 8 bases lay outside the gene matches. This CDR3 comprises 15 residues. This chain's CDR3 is CASSTPRGGDNEQFF. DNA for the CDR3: TGTGCCAGCAGCACACCCCGGGGGGGTGACAATGAGCAGTTCTTC.

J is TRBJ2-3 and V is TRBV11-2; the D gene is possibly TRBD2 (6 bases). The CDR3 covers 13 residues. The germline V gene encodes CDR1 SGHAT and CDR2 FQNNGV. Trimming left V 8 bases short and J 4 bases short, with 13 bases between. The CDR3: CASGGSGADTQYF. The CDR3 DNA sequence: TGTGCCAGCGGGGGTAGCGGCGCAGATACGCAGTATTTT. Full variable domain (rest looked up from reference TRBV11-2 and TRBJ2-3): EAGVAQSPRYKIIEKRQSVAFWCNPISGHATLYWYQQILGQGPKLLIQFQNNGVVDDSQLPKDRFSAERLKGVDSTLKIQPAKLEDSAVYLCASGGSGADTQYFGPGTRLTVL.

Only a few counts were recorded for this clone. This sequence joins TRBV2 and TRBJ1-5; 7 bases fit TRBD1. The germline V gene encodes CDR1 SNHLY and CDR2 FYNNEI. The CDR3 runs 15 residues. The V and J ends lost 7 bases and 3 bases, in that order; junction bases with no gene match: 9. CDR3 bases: TGTGCCAGCAAATTATACAGGGGCTCCAATCAGCCCCAGCATTTT. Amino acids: CASKLYRGSNQPQHF.

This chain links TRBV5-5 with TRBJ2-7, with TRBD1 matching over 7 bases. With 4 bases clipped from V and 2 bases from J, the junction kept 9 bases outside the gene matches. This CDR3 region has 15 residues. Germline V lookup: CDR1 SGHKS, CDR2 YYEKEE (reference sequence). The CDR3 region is CASSLGTVPPYEQYF. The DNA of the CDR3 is TGTGCCAGCAGCCTGGGGACAGTCCCTCCCTACGAGCAGTACTTC.

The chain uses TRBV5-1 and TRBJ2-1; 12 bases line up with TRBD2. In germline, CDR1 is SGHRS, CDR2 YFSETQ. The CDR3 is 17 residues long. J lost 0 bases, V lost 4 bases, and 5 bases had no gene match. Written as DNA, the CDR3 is TGCGCCAGCAGCAAGACTAGCGGGGGCTACTCCTACAATGAGCAGTTCTTC. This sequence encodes CASSKTSGGYSYNEQFF.

The CDR3 DNA reads TGTGCCAGCAGTTCTGACCCGGGGAGAGTGAACACCGGGGAGCTGTTTTTT. Translation: CASSSDPGRVNTGELFF. The gene calls are TRBV5-4 and TRBJ2-2; tentatively, D is TRBD2 (5 bases). Per the germline V gene, CDR1 is SGHNT and CDR2 is YYREEE (reference sequence). Trimming cost V 5 bases and J 1 base, with 18 bases left between them. This CDR3 contains 17 residues. The full variable domain, completed using reference TRBV5-4 and TRBJ2-2, is ETGVTQSPTHLIKTRGQQVTLRCSSQSGHNTVSWYQQALGQGPQFIFQYYREEENGRGNFPPRFSGLQFPNYSSELNVNALELDDSALYLCASSSDPGRVNTGELFFGEGSRLTVL.

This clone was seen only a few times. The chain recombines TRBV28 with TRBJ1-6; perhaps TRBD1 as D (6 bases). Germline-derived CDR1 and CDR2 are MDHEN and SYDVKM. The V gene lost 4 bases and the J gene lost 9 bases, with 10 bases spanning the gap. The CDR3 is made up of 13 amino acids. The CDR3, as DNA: TGTGCCAGCAGTTATCAGGGGACTTCACCCCTCCACTTT. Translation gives CASSYQGTSPLHF.

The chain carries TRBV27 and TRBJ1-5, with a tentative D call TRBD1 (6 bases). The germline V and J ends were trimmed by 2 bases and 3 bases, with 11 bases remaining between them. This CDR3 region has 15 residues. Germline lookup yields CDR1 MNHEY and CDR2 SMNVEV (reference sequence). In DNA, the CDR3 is TGTGCCAGCAGTTTACCAGGGGAGCACAATCAGCCCCAGCATTTT. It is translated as CASSLPGEHNQPQHF.

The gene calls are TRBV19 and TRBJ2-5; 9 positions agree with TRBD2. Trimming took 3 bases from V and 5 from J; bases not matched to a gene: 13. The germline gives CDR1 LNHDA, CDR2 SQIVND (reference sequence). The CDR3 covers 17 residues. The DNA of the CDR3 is TGTGCCAGTAGTATGAGGCCGGGTCGCGGGGGGGGTGAGACCCAGTACTTC. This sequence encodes CASSMRPGRGGGETQYF.

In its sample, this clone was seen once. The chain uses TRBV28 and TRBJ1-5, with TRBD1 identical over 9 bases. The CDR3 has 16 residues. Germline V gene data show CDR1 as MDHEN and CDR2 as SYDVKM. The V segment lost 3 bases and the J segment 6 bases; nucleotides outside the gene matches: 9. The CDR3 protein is CASSFLGTGRGQPQHF. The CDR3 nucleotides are TGTGCCAGCAGTTTCTTGGGGACAGGGAGGGGTCAGCCCCAGCATTTT.

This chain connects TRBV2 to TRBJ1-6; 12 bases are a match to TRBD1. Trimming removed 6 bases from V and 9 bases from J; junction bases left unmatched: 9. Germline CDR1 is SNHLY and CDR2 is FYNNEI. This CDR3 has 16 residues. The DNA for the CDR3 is TGTGCCAGCAGGATACAGGGACAGGGGGCAGGTTCACCCCTCCACTTT. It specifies CASRIQGQGAGSPLHF.

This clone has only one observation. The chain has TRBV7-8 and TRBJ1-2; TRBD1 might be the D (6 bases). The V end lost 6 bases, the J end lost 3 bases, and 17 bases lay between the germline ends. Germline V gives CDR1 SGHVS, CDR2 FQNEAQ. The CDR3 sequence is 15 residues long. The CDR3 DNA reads TGTGCCAGCAGTAATGGGACATCGCGGGACTATGGCTACACCTTC. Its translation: CASSNGTSRDYGYTF.

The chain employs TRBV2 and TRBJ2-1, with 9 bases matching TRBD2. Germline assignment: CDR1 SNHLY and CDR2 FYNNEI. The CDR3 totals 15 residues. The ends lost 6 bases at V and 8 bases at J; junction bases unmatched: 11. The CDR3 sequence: CASSPGSGGLDEQFF. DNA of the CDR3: TGTGCCAGCAGCCCCGGTAGCGGGGGCTTAGATGAGCAGTTCTTC.

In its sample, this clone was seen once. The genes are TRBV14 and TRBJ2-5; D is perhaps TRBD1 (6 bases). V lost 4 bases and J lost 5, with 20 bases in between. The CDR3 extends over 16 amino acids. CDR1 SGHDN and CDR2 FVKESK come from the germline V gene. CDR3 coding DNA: TGTGCCAGCAGCCCTTTCAGGGGATCCAAAGGGGAGACCCAGTACTTC. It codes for CASSPFRGSKGETQYF.

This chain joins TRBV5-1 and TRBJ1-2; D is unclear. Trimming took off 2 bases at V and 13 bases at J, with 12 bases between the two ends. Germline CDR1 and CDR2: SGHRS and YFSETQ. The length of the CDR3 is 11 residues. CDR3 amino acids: CASSLFSLPTF. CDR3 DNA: TGCGCCAGCAGCTTATTTAGTTTACCCACCTTC. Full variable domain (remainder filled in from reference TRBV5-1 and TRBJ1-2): KAGVTQTPRYLIKTRGQQVTLSCSPISGHRSVSWYQQTPGQGLQFLFEYFSETQRNKGNFPGRFSGRQFSNSRSEMNVSTLELGDSALYLCASSLFSLPTFGSGTRLTVV.

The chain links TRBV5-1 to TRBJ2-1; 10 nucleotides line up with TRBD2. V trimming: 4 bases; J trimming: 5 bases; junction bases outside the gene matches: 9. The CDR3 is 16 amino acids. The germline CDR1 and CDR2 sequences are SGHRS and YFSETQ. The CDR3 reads CASSPLIAGGNNEQFF. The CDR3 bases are TGCGCCAGCAGCCCCCTAATAGCGGGGGGAAACAATGAGCAGTTCTTC.